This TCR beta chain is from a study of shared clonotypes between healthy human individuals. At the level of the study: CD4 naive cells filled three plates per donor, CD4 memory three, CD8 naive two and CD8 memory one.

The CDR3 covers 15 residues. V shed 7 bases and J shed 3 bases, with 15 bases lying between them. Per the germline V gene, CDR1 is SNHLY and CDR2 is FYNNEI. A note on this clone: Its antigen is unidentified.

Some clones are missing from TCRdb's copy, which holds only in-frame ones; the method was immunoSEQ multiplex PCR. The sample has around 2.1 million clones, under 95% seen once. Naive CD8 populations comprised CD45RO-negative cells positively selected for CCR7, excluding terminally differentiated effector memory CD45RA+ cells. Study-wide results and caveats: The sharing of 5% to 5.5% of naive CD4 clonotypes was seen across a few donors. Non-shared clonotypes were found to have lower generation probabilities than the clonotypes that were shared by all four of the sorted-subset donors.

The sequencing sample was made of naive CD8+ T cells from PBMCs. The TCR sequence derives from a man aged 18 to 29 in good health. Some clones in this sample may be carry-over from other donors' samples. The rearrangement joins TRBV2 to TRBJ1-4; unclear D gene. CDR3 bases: TGTGCCAGCACCACCTTCGGTGGATCTAATGAAAAACTGTTTTTT. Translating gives CASTTFGGSNEKLFF.